The 25 T cell receptor beta chains below come from one sample, sequenced in a study of blood T cell repertoires in COVID-19. Method: immunoSEQ multiplex PCR; TCRdb's copy keeps in-frame clones and lacks some. The profile shows approximately 170,000 clones, approximately 95% of them singletons. Source material: peripheral blood. Receptors were obtained from a woman in her fifties or sixties with COVID-19, enrolled during active disease.

The chain combines TRBV5-1 with TRBJ1-1; tentative D call: TRBD1 (6 bases). Germline V gene data show CDR1 as SGHRS and CDR2 as YFSETQ. Deletions cut 4 bases from V and 5 bases from J, with 15 bases between. The CDR3 length is 14 residues. For the CDR3, the DNA is TGCGCCAGCAGCCAGGGGACCGGAGGAACTGAAGCTTTCTTT. Encoded protein: CASSQGTGGTEAFF.

The V and J genes are TRBV13 and TRBJ1-1, with no clear D. The CDR3 runs 11 residues. Trimming cost V 4 bases and J 7 bases, with 7 bases left between them. Germline loops: CDR1 PRHDT, CDR2 FYEKMQ (reference sequence). The CDR3 DNA reads as TGTGCCAGCAGCTGTTACAGTGAAGCTTTCTTT. Residues: CASSCYSEAFF.

The chain joins TRBV7-2 to TRBJ1-5, with D maybe TRBD1 (5 bases). CDR3 length: 15 amino acids. Germline V gives CDR1 SGHTA, CDR2 FQGNSA. With 0 bases removed from V and 4 bases from J, the gap between germline ends came to 10 bases. The CDR3 reads CASSLAGGPNQPQHF. The CDR3 nucleotides read TGTGCCAGCAGCTTAGCCGGGGGTCCGAATCAGCCCCAGCATTTT.

The rearrangement joins TRBV9 to TRBJ1-3; 10 bases line up with TRBD1. This CDR3 is built from 18 residues. V shed 4 bases, J shed 4 bases, and the junction held 14 bases outside the gene matches. Germline V gene lookup returns CDR1 SGDLS and CDR2 YYNGEE. The CDR3 spells CASSQGQGIDVWGNTIYF. DNA for the CDR3: TGTGCCAGCAGCCAGGGACAGGGGATCGATGTTTGGGGAAACACCATATATTTT.

This sequence joins TRBV18 and TRBJ2-1; no clear D gene. The germline CDR1 and CDR2 sequences are KGHSH and LQKENI. Between the trimmed V and J ends, which lost 2 bases and 10 bases, there was a span of 6 bases. There are 11 residues in the CDR3. The CDR3 loop reads CASSPGQEQFF. The DNA of the CDR3 is TGTGCCAGCTCACCAGGGCAGGAGCAGTTCTTC.

V is TRBV11-1 and J is TRBJ2-7; D not resolved. Germline V CDR1 and CDR2: SGHAT, FQDESV (reference sequence). CDR3 size: 12 residues. Trimming removed 5 bases at V and 1 base at J, with 6 bases between. The CDR3 region is CASSISSYEQYF. DNA for the CDR3: TGTGCCAGCAGCATCAGTTCCTACGAGCAGTACTTC. Full variable domain (outside the CDR3, taken from reference TRBV11-1 and TRBJ2-7): EAEVAQSPRYKITEKSQAVAFWCDPISGHATLYWYRQILGQGPELLVQFQDESVVDDSQLPKDRFSAERLKGVDSTLKIQPAELGDSAMYLCASSISSYEQYFGPGTRLTVT.

A single count supports this clone. This chain joins TRBV9 and TRBJ2-5; 9 bases agree with TRBD2. The CDR3 extends over 16 amino acids. Trimming took 0 bases from V and 2 from J; bases not matched to a gene: 5. Germline values: CDR1 SGDLS, CDR2 YYNGEE. The CDR3 DNA reads as TGTGCCAGCAGCGTAGACCCAGCGGGGGGACAAGAGACCCAGTACTTC. The encoded protein is CASSVDPAGGQETQYF.

V gene TRBV10-3 combines with J gene TRBJ2-3; 14 nucleotides agree with TRBD2. The ends lost 8 bases at V and 0 bases at J; junction bases unmatched: 4. Germline values: CDR1 ENHRY, CDR2 SYGVKD. This CDR3 comprises 16 residues. CDR3 nucleotide sequence: TGTGCCATCGGACTAGCGGGGGGTACTAGCACAGATACGCAGTATTTT. It is translated as CAIGLAGGTSTDTQYF.

The chain has TRBV5-1 and TRBJ2-5; 9 nucleotides line up with TRBD1. J lost 1 base, V lost 2 bases, and 6 bases had no gene match. The CDR3 runs to 16 residues. CDR1 is SGHRS and CDR2 is YFSETQ in the germline V gene. CDR3 nucleotide sequence: TGCGCCAGCAGCTTAGGGCCGGGACAGGGCCAAGAGACCCAGTACTTC. Protein sequence: CASSLGPGQGQETQYF.

The gene calls are TRBV18 and TRBJ2-5, with 8 bases aligning to TRBD2. The V segment lost 2 bases and the J segment 5 bases; nucleotides outside the gene matches: 19. Germline CDR1 and CDR2: KGHSH and LQKENI. The CDR3 runs 19 residues. The CDR3 here is CASSPIYALAGGAQETQYF. CDR3 DNA sequence: TGTGCCAGCTCACCAATCTACGCTCTAGCCGGGGGGGCCCAGGAGACCCAGTACTTC.

This clone was seen once. The chain joins TRBV11-2 to TRBJ2-3; D is possibly TRBD2 (5 bases). This CDR3 has 14 amino acids. Between the trimmed V and J ends, which lost 1 base and 3 bases, there was a span of 8 bases. CDR1 and CDR2 (germline): SGHAT, FQNNGV. CDR3 bases: TGTGCCAGCAGCTTAGGACGGGAAACAGATACGCAGTATTTT. This encodes CASSLGRETDTQYF. The complete variable domain, with remaining parts taken from reference TRBV11-2 and TRBJ2-3, reads EAGVAQSPRYKIIEKRQSVAFWCNPISGHATLYWYQQILGQGPKLLIQFQNNGVVDDSQLPKDRFSAERLKGVDSTLKIQPAKLEDSAVYLCASSLGRETDTQYFGPGTRLTVL.

This sequence joins TRBV5-5 and TRBJ2-2; D gene ambiguous. This CDR3 spans 15 amino acids. Trimming stripped 4 bases from V and 4 bases from J, with 14 bases between. Germline-derived CDR1 and CDR2 are SGHKS and YYEKEE (reference sequence). The CDR3 here is CASSPTGLPTGELFF. The CDR3 nucleotides are TGTGCCAGCAGCCCAACCGGTCTCCCCACCGGGGAGCTGTTTTTT.

The genes are TRBV4-2 and TRBJ1-6; unclear D gene. Germline loops: CDR1 LGHNA, CDR2 YNFKEQ. The CDR3 is made up of 15 amino acids. Deletions cut 0 bases from V and 12 bases from J, with 15 bases between. The CDR3 region has the DNA TGTGCCAGCAGCCAAGACCTCGGATCGGCGGGACCCCTCCACTTT. Its translation is CASSQDLGSAGPLHF.

The chain couples TRBV5-1 to TRBJ1-5, with a weak D call TRBD1 (5 bases). CDR3 size: 14 residues. The V gene lost 0 bases and the J gene lost 5 bases, with 9 bases spanning the gap. Germline V CDR1 and CDR2: SGHRS, YFSETQ. The CDR3 nucleotides are TGCGCCAGCAGCTTGGGGCAGGGCGATCAGCCCCAGCATTTT. This translates into CASSLGQGDQPQHF.

The chain has TRBV19 and TRBJ1-2; TRBD1 matches 8 bases. Per the germline V gene, CDR1 is LNHDA and CDR2 is SQIVND (reference sequence). Unmatched junction bases numbered 6, after V lost 6 bases and J lost 6 bases. The CDR3 consists of 13 residues. CDR3 protein: CASRQGARNGYTF. CDR3 coding DNA: TGTGCCAGTAGGCAGGGGGCTAGGAATGGCTACACCTTC.

The rearrangement links TRBV5-4 to TRBJ1-1, with 9 positions matching TRBD1. The CDR3 sequence is 13 residues long. Germline CDR1 SGHNT, CDR2 YYREEE (reference sequence). The trim removed 8 bases at V and 2 bases at J, leaving 4 bases unmatched. This CDR3 is CASADRGNTEAFF. CDR3 coding DNA: TGTGCCAGTGCGGACAGGGGAAACACTGAAGCTTTCTTT.

There are a few counts of this clone. J is TRBJ2-4 and V is TRBV19, with 9 bases aligning to TRBD1. CDR3 size: 16 residues. The germline V gene encodes CDR1 LNHDA and CDR2 SQIVND (reference sequence). The J segment lost 6 bases and the V segment lost 3 bases, leaving 9 bases of the junction unmatched. The CDR3 protein is CASSIRSGTGTNIQYF. DNA for the CDR3: TGTGCCAGTAGTATTCGGTCGGGGACAGGGACAAACATTCAGTACTTC.

This chain connects TRBV28 to TRBJ1-2; no clear D. CDR1 MDHEN and CDR2 SYDVKM come from the germline V gene. The CDR3 contains 13 residues. Trimming stripped 3 bases from V and 2 bases from J, with 7 bases between. CDR3 nucleotide sequence: TGTGCCAGCAGTTTGAGGGCAAACTATGGCTACACCTTC. As protein: CASSLRANYGYTF.

J is TRBJ1-2 and V is TRBV7-2; 7 bases map to TRBD1. The CDR3 totals 15 residues. The germline gives CDR1 SGHTA, CDR2 FQGNSA. Trimming removed 4 bases from V and 0 bases from J; junction bases left unmatched: 5. The CDR3 loop reads CASSSDREANYGYTF. The CDR3 nucleotides read TGTGCCAGCAGCTCAGACAGGGAAGCTAACTATGGCTACACCTTC.

The chain recombines TRBV4-3 with TRBJ1-2; 7 bases match TRBD1. Per the germline V gene, CDR1 is LGHNA and CDR2 is YSLEER. The CDR3 consists of 19 residues. The ends lost 2 bases at V and 5 bases at J; junction bases unmatched: 20. In nucleotides, the CDR3 is TGCGCCAGCAGCCAATCGGTATCCCCGCCGACAGGGACTAGGTATGGCTACACCTTC. Translating it yields CASSQSVSPPTGTRYGYTF.

The rearrangement uses TRBV5-4 and TRBJ1-3; D perhaps matches TRBD1 (6 bases). V shed 0 bases and J shed 0 bases, with 22 bases lying between them. Germline CDR1 is SGHNT and CDR2 is YYREEE (reference sequence). The CDR3 covers 20 residues. CDR3 in amino acids: CASSLAGGAGSPLSGNTIYF. The CDR3 region has the DNA TGTGCCAGCAGCTTGGCTGGGGGCGCAGGGTCACCACTCTCTGGAAACACCATATATTTT. Variable domain in full (rest from reference TRBV5-4 and TRBJ1-3): ETGVTQSPTHLIKTRGQQVTLRCSSQSGHNTVSWYQQALGQGPQFIFQYYREEENGRGNFPPRFSGLQFPNYSSELNVNALELDDSALYLCASSLAGGAGSPLSGNTIYFGEGSWLTVV.

The chain is built from TRBV21-1 and TRBJ2-1; the table's D call, TRBD2, was not checked against the DNA. TRBV21-1 has pseudogene status. CDR3 length: 20 amino acids. In DNA, the CDR3 is TGTGCCAGCAGCCTTCCCCCGGGCAGCGGGGGGGCCTTCGAGGCCAATGAGCAGTTCTTC. Translated, it gives CASSLPPGSGGAFEANEQFF.

V and J are TRBV7-2 and TRBJ1-3; D might be TRBD1 (5 bases). The CDR3 is made up of 17 amino acids. Deletions cut 5 bases from V and 3 bases from J, with 20 bases between. Germline V gives CDR1 SGHTA, CDR2 FQGNSA. CDR3 protein: CASSPHGGNGFGNTIYF. The CDR3 bases are TGTGCCAGCAGCCCACACGGGGGTAATGGTTTTGGAAACACCATATATTTT.

The V and J genes are TRBV27 and TRBJ1-2; 11 nucleotides line up with TRBD1. J was trimmed by 7 bases and V by 6 bases; bases with no gene match: 7. Germline V gene sequence: CDR1 MNHEY, CDR2 SMNVEV (reference sequence). The CDR3 has 14 amino acids. Written as DNA, the CDR3 is TGTGCCAGCAGGAGGACAGGGGGCTTGTCTGGCTACACCTTC. Residues: CASRRTGGLSGYTF.

The chain has TRBV4-3 and TRBJ1-1; no clear D gene. Looked up from germline, CDR1 is LGHNA and CDR2 is YSLEER. CDR3 length: 14 amino acids. V shed 0 bases and J shed 8 bases, with 13 bases lying between them. Here the CDR3 reads CASSQDSTRAEAFF. In nucleotides, the CDR3 is TGCGCCAGCAGCCAAGATTCCACCAGAGCGGAAGCTTTCTTT.